This TCR beta chain emerged from a study of OX40 agonist ivuxolimab in advanced cancers. Overall study context: Ivuxolimab is an agonistic anti-OX40 (CD134) antibody, and patients were treated with it. Study findings and constraints: Relative to CD4+, CD8+ T cells held more expanded clones on average.

Here immunoSEQ multiplex PCR was the method, and the copy in TCRdb shows in-frame clones only, minus some. The repertoire includes around 13,000 clones, roughly 69% of them detected once, and 26% sits in the top ten. Concerning this clone itself: The antigen is unknown.

This sample comprised CD4+ or CD8+ T cells sorted from blood, obtained in a trial of the OX40 agonist ivuxolimab. The sequence came from an adult with an advanced solid tumor such as melanoma, head and neck, liver or kidney cancer.

The CDR3 here is CASSLDDSYNEQFF. The CDR3 DNA reads as TGTGCCAGCAGCTTAGACGACAGCTACAATGAGCAGTTCTTC. The chain links TRBV11-2 to TRBJ2-1; D is possibly TRBD1 (5 bases). V was shortened by 0 bases and J by 3 bases, with 6 bases between the two germline ends. This CDR3 region has 14 residues. The germline V gene has CDR1 SGHAT and CDR2 FQNNGV.